This T cell receptor beta chain derives from a study of blood T cell repertoires in COVID-19. Study background: Specimens from acute and convalescent COVID-19 originated in the United States, Italy and Spain. Sources were T cells, B-cell-depleted T cells, or PBMCs; the material itself was cDNA or gDNA.

Authors' methods: Quantification of nucleated cells was approximated via reference gene primer amplification. Using immunoSEQ multiplex PCR, the repertoire was profiled, and TCRdb retains in-frame clones only, with some absent. That table is the source of V, J and clone size, and D and trimming were worked out from the DNA. The table lists roughly 15,000 clones, roughly 89% of them singletons. This TCR was sampled from a man in his fifties with active COVID-19. Material: peripheral blood.

The CDR3 DNA reads TGTGCCAGCAGCTTAGTGCAGGGGGGCAATCAGCCCCAGCATTTT. Translated, it gives CASSLVQGGNQPQHF. The chain joins TRBV7-8 to TRBJ1-5; 7 nucleotides match TRBD1. The CDR3 is made up of 15 amino acids. J gave up 2 bases and V 1 base, and 2 bases lay outside the gene matches. The germline CDR1 and CDR2 sequences are SGHVS and FQNEAQ.